Sequencing of this T cell receptor (beta chain) was carried out in a study of T cell repertoires in cytomegalovirus infection. TCRdb reanalysed the reads using MiXCR and keeps one entry per CDR3 protein. This sample has around 260,000 distinct CDR3 sequences; over 20% occur once, and the top ten carry approximately 14%. This clonotype turned up a few times. V dropped 1 base and J dropped 2; count of bases not matched to a gene: 2. Germline assignment: CDR1 GTSNPN and CDR2 SVGIG (reference sequence). CDR3 size: 13 residues. The sample taken for sequencing was PBMCs. J is TRBJ2-7 and V is TRBV30; 7 bases map to TRBD1. The receptor's source is a human donor in good health (CMV status not recorded). Some clones in this sample may be carry-over from other donors' samples. CDR3 protein: CAWSEQGPYEQYF. CDR3 sequence (DNA): TGTGCCTGGAGTGAACAGGGGCCCTACGAGCAGTACTTC.